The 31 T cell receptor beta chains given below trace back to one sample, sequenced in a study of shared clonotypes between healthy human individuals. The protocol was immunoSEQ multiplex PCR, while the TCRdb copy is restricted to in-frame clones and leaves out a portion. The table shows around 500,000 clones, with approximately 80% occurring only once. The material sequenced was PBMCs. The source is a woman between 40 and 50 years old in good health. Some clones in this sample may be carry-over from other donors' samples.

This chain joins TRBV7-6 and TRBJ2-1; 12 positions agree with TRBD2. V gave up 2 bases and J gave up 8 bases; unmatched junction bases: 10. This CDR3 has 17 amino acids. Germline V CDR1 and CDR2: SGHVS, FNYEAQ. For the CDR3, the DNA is TGTGCCAGCAGCTTACTCCTAGCGGGAGGGCCGGGGGATGAGCAGTTCTTC. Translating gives CASSLLLAGGPGDEQFF.

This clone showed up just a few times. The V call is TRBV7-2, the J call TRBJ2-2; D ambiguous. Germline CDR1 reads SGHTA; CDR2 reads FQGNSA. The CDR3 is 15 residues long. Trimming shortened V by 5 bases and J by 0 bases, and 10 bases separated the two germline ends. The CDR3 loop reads CASSVARANTGELFF. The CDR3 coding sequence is TGTGCCAGCAGCGTTGCGCGAGCGAACACCGGGGAGCTGTTTTTT. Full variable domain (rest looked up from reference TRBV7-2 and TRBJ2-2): GAGVSQSPSNKVTEKGKDVELRCDPISGHTALYWYRQSLGQGLEFLIYFQGNSAPDKSGLPSDRFSAERTGGSVSTLTIQRTQQEDSAVYLCASSVARANTGELFFGEGSRLTVL.

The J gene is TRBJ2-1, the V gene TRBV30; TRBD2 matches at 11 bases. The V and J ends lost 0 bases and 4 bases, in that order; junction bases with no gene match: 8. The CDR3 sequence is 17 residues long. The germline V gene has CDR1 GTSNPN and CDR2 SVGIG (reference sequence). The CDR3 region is CAWSVLTGLAAYNEQFF. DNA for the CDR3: TGTGCCTGGAGTGTCCTAACGGGACTAGCGGCATACAATGAGCAGTTCTTC. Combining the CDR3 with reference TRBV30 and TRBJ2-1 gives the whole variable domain SQTIHQWPATLVQPVGSPLSLECTVEGTSNPNLYWYRQAAGRGLQLLFYSVGIGQISSEVPQNLSASRPQDRQFILSSKKLLLSDSGFYLCAWSVLTGLAAYNEQFFGPGTRLTVL.

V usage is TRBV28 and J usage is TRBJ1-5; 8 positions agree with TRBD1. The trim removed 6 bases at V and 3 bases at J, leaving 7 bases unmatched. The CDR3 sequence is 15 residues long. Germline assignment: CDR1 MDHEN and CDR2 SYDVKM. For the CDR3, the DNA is TGTGCCAGCAGAGGCAGGGGGCGAATCAATCAGCCCCAGCATTTT. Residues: CASRGRGRINQPQHF.

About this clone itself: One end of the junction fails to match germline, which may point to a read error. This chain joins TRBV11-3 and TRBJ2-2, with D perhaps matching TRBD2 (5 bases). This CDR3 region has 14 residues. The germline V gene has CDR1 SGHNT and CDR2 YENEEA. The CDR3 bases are TGTGCCAGCAGCGGAAGATGTGAACACCGGGGAGCTGTTTTT. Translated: CASSGRCEHRGAVF.

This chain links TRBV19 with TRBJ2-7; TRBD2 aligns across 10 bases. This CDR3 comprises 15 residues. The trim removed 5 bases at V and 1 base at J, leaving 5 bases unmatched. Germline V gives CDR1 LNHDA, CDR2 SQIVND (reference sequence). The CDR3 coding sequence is TGTGCCAGTAGTGCAGCGGGAGGGCCTTCCTACGAGCAGTACTTC. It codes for CASSAAGGPSYEQYF.

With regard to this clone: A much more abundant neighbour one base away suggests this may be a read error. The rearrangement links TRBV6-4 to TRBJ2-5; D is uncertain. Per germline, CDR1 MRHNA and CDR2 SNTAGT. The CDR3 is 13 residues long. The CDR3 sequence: CACSERAEETQYF. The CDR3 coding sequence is TGTGCCTGCAGTGAGCGAGCAGAAGAGACCCAGTACTTC.

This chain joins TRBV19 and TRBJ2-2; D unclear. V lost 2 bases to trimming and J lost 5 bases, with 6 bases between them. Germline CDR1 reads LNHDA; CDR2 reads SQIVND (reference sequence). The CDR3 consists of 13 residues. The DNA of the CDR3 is TGTGCCAGTAGTATAATAGGGACCGGGGAGCTGTTTTTT. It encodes CASSIIGTGELFF.

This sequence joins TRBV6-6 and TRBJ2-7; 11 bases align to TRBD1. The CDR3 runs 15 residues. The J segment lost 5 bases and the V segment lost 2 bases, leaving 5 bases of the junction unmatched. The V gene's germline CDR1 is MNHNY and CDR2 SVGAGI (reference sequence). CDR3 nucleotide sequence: TGTGCCAGCAGTTACAGGGACAGGGGGAGGCACGAGCAGTACTTC. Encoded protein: CASSYRDRGRHEQYF.

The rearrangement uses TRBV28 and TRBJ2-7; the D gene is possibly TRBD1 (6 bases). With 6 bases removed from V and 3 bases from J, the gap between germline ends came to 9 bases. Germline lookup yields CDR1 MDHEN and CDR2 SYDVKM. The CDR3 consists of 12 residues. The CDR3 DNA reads TGTGCCAGCAGCAGGGGAATCTACGAGCAGTACTTC. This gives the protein CASSRGIYEQYF.

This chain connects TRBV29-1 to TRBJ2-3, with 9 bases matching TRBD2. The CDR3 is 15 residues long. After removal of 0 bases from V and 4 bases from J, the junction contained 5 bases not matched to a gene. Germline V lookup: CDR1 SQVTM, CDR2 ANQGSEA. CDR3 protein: CSVEEGLAGSDTQYF. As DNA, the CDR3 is TGCAGCGTTGAAGAGGGGCTAGCGGGATCAGATACGCAGTATTTT.

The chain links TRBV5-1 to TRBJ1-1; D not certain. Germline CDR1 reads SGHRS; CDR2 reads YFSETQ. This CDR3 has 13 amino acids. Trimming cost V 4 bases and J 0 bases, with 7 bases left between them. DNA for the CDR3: TGCGCCAGCAGCCCGGGCATGAACACTGAAGCTTTCTTT. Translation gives CASSPGMNTEAFF.

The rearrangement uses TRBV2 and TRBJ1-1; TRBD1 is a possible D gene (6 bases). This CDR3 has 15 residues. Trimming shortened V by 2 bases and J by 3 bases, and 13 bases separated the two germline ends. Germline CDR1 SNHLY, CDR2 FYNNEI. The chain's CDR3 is CASSELGQGYTEAFF. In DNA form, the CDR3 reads TGTGCCAGCAGTGAACTAGGGCAGGGGTACACTGAAGCTTTCTTT.

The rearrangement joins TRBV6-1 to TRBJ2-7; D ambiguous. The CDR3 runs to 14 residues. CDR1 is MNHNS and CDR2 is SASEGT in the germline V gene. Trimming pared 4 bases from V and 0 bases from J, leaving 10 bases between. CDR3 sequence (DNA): TGTGCCAGCAGTGGAAAACGTAACTCCTACGAGCAGTACTTC. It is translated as CASSGKRNSYEQYF.

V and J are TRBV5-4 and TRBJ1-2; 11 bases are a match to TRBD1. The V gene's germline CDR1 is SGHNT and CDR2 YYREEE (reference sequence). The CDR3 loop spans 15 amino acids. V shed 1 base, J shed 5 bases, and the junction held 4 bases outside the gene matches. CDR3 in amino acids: CASSLMDRGPYGYTF. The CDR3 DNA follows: TGTGCCAGCAGCTTGATGGACAGGGGGCCGTATGGCTACACCTTC.

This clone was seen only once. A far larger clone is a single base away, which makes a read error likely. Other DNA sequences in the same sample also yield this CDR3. The CDR3 region is CAYKTNTEAFF. Here the CDR3 DNA reads TGTGCCTACAAAACGAACACCGAAGCTTTCTTT. The J gene is TRBJ1-1, the V gene TRBV30; D remains ambiguous. The CDR3 is 11 residues long. The germline gives CDR1 GTSNPN, CDR2 SVGIG (reference sequence). Filled out from reference TRBV30 and TRBJ1-1, the complete variable domain reads SQTIHQWPATLVQPVGSPLSLECTVEGTSNPNLYWYRQAAGRGLQLLFYSVGIGQISSEVPQNLSASRPQDRQFILSSKKLLLSDSGFYLCAYKTNTEAFFGQGTRLTVV.

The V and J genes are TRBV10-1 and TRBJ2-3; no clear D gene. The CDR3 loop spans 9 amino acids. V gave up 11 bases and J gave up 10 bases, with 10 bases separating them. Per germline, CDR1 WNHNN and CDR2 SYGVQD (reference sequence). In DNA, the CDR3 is TGCGCCGGACGGCTAGCGCAGTATTTT. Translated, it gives CAGRLAQYF.

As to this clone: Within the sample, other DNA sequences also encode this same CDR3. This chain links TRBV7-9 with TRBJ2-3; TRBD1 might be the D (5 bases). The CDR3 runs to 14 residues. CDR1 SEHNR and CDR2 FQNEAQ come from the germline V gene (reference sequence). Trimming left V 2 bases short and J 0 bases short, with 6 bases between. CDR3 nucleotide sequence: TGTGCCAGCAGCTTAACAGGTAGCACAGATACGCAGTATTTT. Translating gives CASSLTGSTDTQYF.

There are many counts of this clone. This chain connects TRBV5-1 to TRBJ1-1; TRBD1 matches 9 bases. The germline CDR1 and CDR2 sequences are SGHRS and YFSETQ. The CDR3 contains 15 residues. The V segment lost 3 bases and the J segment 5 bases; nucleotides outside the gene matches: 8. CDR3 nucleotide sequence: TGCGCCAGCAGCTACTCCCGGACAGGGGCTACTGAAGCTTTCTTT. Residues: CASSYSRTGATEAFF.

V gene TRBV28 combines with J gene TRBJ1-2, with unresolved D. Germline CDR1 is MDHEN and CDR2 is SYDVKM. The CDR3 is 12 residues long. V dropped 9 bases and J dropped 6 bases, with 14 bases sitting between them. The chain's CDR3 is CARGSNYDGYTF. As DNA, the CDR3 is TGTGCCAGGGGCTCCAACTATGATGGCTACACCTTC.

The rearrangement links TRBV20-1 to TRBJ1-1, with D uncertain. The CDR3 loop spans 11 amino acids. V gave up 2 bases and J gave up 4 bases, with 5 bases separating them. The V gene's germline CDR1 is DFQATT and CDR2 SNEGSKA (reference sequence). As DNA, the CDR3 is TGCAGTGCTAGACAGGTCACTGAAGCTTTCTTT. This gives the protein CSARQVTEAFF.

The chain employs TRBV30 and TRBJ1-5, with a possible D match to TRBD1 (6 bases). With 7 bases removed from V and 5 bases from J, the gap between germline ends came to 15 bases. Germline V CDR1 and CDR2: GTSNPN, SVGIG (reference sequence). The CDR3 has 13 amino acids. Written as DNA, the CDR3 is TGTGCCTCTTCCCGGGGGCGAGATCAGCCCCAGCATTTT. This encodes CASSRGRDQPQHF.

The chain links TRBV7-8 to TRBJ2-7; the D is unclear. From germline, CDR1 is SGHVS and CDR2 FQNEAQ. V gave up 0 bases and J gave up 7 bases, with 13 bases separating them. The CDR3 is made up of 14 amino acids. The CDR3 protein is CASSLAIGIREQYF. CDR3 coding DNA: TGTGCCAGCAGCTTAGCGATTGGGATACGGGAGCAGTACTTC.

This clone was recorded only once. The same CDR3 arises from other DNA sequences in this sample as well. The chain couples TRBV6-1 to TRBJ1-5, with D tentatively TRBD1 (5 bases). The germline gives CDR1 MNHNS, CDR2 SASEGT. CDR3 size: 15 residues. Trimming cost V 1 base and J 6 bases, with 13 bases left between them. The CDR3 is CASSEGLQGFQPQHF. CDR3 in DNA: TGTGCCAGCAGTGAAGGACTTCAGGGATTTCAGCCCCAGCATTTT.

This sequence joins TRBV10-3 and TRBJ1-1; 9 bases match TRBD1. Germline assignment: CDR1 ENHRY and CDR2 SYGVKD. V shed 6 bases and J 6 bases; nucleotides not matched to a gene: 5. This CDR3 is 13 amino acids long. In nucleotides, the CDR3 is TGTGCCATCAGGGGACAGGGCCGGCCTGAAGCTTTCTTT. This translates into CAIRGQGRPEAFF.

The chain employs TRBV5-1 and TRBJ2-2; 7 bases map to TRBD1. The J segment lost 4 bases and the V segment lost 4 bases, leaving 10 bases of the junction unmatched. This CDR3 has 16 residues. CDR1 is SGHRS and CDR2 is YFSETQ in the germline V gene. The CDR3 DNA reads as TGCGCCAGCAGCGTCCCTACAGGGGCGGGCACCGGGGAGCTGTTTTTT. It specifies CASSVPTGAGTGELFF.

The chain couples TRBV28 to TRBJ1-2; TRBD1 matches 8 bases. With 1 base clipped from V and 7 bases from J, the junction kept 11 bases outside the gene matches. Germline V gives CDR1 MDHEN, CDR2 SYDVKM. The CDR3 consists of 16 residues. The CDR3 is CASSLYRPSGGGGYTF. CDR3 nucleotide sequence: TGTGCCAGCAGTTTATACCGCCCTTCAGGGGGCGGTGGCTACACCTTC.

The CDR3 loop is CASSPAGPETQYF. The CDR3 DNA follows: TGTGCCAGCTCACCAGCGGGCCCAGAGACCCAGTACTTC. This rearrangement joins TRBV18 to TRBJ2-5; TRBD2 might be the D (5 bases). V was shortened by 2 bases and J by 4 bases, with 8 bases between the two germline ends. Germline loops: CDR1 KGHSH, CDR2 LQKENI. CDR3 length equals 13 residues.

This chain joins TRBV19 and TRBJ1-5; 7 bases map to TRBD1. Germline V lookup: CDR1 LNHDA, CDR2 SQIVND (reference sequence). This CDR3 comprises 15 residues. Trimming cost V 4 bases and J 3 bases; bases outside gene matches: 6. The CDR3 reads CASSRAGGDNQPQHF. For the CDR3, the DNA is TGTGCCAGTAGTAGGGCAGGGGGGGACAATCAGCCCCAGCATTTT.

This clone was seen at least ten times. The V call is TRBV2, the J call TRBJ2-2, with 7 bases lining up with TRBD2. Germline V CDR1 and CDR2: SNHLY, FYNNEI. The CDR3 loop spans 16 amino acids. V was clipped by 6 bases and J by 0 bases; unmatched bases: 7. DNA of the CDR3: TGTGCCAGCAGCTCCGCTAGCGGTGCGAACACCGGGGAGCTGTTTTTT. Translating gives CASSSASGANTGELFF.

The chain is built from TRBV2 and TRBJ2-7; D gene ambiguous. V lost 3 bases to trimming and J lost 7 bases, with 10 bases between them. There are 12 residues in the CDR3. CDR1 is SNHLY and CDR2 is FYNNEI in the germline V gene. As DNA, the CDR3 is TGTGCCAGCAGTGACTCCCCTGGTGAGCAGTACTTC. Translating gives CASSDSPGEQYF.